Below, 11 T cell receptor beta chains from the same sample are listed, as sequenced in a study of shared clonotypes between healthy human individuals (dated by TCRdb to the early 2020s). Library preparation employed the immunoSEQ multiplex PCR assay. TCRdb took over this immuneACCESS table, retaining in-frame rearrangements with V and J assigned. Such tables are incomplete; in checked studies, under half of the missing clones stem from an unresolved V gene, and the remainder is unexplained. The sample records 650,000 to 750,000 clones, more than 70% of which are singletons. The ten largest account for about 2% of the sample. The sample was memory CD4+ T cells sorted from blood. Sample cell subset or site, as interpreted from the label and publication: CD45RA-negative fraction. These receptors came from a woman aged 25 to 45 in good health.

The rearrangement uses TRBV9 and TRBJ2-5; D gene unclear. This CDR3 is 13 amino acids long. V was trimmed by 4 bases and J by 4 bases, leaving 11 bases between them. Germline CDR1 SGDLS, CDR2 YYNGEE. CDR3 loop: CASSRRSAETQYF. As DNA, the CDR3 is TGTGCCAGCAGCCGGAGATCCGCAGAGACCCAGTACTTC.

The rearrangement uses TRBV5-1 and TRBJ1-1; D unresolved. Germline V gene sequence: CDR1 SGHRS, CDR2 YFSETQ. The V gene lost 2 bases and the J gene lost 0 bases, with 5 bases spanning the gap. This CDR3 spans 13 amino acids. CDR3 DNA: TGCGCCAGCAGCTTATCAGTGAACACTGAAGCTTTCTTT. This sequence encodes CASSLSVNTEAFF. The full variable domain, with the rest looked up from reference TRBV5-1 and TRBJ1-1, is KAGVTQTPRYLIKTRGQQVTLSCSPISGHRSVSWYQQTPGQGLQFLFEYFSETQRNKGNFPGRFSGRQFSNSRSEMNVSTLELGDSALYLCASSLSVNTEAFFGQGTRLTVV.

V gene TRBV5-1 combines with J gene TRBJ1-2, with D perhaps matching TRBD1 (6 bases). The V and J ends lost 0 bases and 8 bases respectively, with 11 bases between them. The CDR3 extends over 13 amino acids. Looked up from germline, CDR1 is SGHRS and CDR2 is YFSETQ. The CDR3 DNA sequence: TGCGCCAGCAGCTTGGACACAGGGTTCGGCTACACCTTC. Residues: CASSLDTGFGYTF. Supplemented by reference TRBV5-1 and TRBJ1-2, the full variable domain reads KAGVTQTPRYLIKTRGQQVTLSCSPISGHRSVSWYQQTPGQGLQFLFEYFSETQRNKGNFPGRFSGRQFSNSRSEMNVSTLELGDSALYLCASSLDTGFGYTFGSGTRLTVV.

This chain connects TRBV15 to TRBJ2-7, with D possibly TRBD2 on 5 matching bases. Trimming cost V 3 bases and J 0 bases, with 9 bases left between them. The CDR3 totals 14 residues. Germline V gene lookup returns CDR1 LNHNV and CDR2 YYDKDF (reference sequence). The CDR3 protein is CATSRTINSYEQYF. The CDR3 DNA follows: TGTGCCACCAGCAGGACTATAAACTCCTACGAGCAGTACTTC.

This sequence joins TRBV30 and TRBJ1-2, with TRBD1 as a possible D gene (5 bases). The CDR3 extends over 16 amino acids. The V and J ends lost 0 bases and 3 bases respectively, with 17 bases between them. CDR1 is GTSNPN and CDR2 is SVGIG in the germline V gene (reference sequence). The CDR3 nucleotides are TGTGCCTGGAGTGTAAATTGGTCGGGCAGGGACTATGGCTACACCTTC. Translated: CAWSVNWSGRDYGYTF.

This clone was observed many times. The same CDR3 can be traced to other DNA sequences in this sample. The chain recombines TRBV4-1 with TRBJ1-5, with unresolved D. The length of the CDR3 is 14 residues. CDR1 is MGHRA and CDR2 is YSYEKL in the germline V gene. V lost 3 bases and J 3 bases, leaving 9 bases between the germline ends. The CDR3 nucleotides read TGCGCCAGCAGCCAGGACCGTAACAATCAGCCCCAGCATTTT. Protein: CASSQDRNNQPQHF.

A few counts support this clone. This CDR3 is CASRLGVRRAYEQYF. CDR3 nucleotides: TGTGCAAGTCGCTTAGGAGTGAGGCGAGCCTACGAGCAGTACTTC. This chain uses TRBV12-2 with TRBJ2-7; no DNA check was done on the table's D call, TRBD2. TRBV12-2 is classified as a pseudogene. The CDR3 has 15 residues.

J is TRBJ2-7 and V is TRBV7-3, with TRBD2 as a possible D gene (5 bases). The V gene lost 4 bases and the J gene lost 6 bases, with 16 bases spanning the gap. Germline V gene lookup returns CDR1 SGHTA and CDR2 FQGTGA. The CDR3 extends over 14 amino acids. The CDR3 reads CASSSNARAGEQYF. DNA of the CDR3: TGTGCCAGCAGCTCAAATGCGAGGGCTGGCGAGCAGTACTTC. The variable domain in full, completed from reference TRBV7-3 and TRBJ2-7, reads GAGVSQTPSNKVTEKGKYVELRCDPISGHTALYWYRQSLGQGPEFLIYFQGTGAADDSGLPNDRFFAVRPEGSVSTLKIQRTERGDSAVYLCASSSNARAGEQYFGPGTRLTVT.

This clone was observed a handful of times. The chain recombines TRBV30 with TRBJ1-2; a weak D match, TRBD1 (6 bases). The CDR3 sequence is 13 residues long. Looked up from germline, CDR1 is GTSNPN and CDR2 is SVGIG (reference sequence). Trimming took off 7 bases at V and 6 bases at J, with 18 bases between the two ends. In DNA form, the CDR3 reads TGTGCCTCCACAAGGGCAGGGGAAAATGGCTACACCTTC. As protein: CASTRAGENGYTF.

This clone turned up a few times. The chain combines TRBV19 with TRBJ2-1; a weak D match, TRBD1 (6 bases). V was pared by 9 bases and J by 3 bases, with 15 bases between. The CDR3 length is 14 residues. Germline V CDR1 and CDR2: LNHDA, SQIVND (reference sequence). The CDR3 DNA is TGTGCCAGCCCCTGGCGACAGGACTACAATGAGCAGTTCTTC. Translated: CASPWRQDYNEQFF. The whole variable domain, remainder taken from reference TRBV19 and TRBJ2-1, is DGGITQSPKYLFRKEGQNVTLSCEQNLNHDAMYWYRQDPGQGLRLIYYSQIVNDFQKGDIAEGYSVSREKKESFPLTVTSAQKNPTAFYLCASPWRQDYNEQFFGPGTRLTVL.

The chain has TRBV7-2 and TRBJ2-2, with D perhaps being TRBD1 or TRBD2 (5 bases each). This CDR3 has 17 residues. Germline lookup yields CDR1 SGHTA and CDR2 FQGNSA. V lost 4 bases to trimming and J lost 1 base, with 16 bases between them. Here the CDR3 reads CASSSGPWAVNTGELFF. DNA for the CDR3: TGTGCCAGCAGCTCGGGGCCGTGGGCAGTGAACACCGGGGAGCTGTTTTTT.